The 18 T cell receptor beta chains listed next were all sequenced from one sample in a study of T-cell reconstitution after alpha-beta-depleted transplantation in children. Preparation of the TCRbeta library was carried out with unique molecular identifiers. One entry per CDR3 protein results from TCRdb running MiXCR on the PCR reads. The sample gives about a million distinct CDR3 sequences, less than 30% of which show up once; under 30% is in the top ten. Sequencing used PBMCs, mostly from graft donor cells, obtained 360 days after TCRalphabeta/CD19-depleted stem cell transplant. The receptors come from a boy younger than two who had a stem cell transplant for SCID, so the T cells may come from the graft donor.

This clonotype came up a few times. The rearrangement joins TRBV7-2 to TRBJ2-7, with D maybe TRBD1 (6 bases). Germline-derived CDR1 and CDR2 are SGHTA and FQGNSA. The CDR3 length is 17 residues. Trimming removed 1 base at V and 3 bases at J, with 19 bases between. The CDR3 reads CASSLGPGGNSIYEQYF. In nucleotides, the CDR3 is TGTGCCAGCAGCTTAGGGCCTGGGGGCAATTCAATCTACGAGCAGTACTTC.

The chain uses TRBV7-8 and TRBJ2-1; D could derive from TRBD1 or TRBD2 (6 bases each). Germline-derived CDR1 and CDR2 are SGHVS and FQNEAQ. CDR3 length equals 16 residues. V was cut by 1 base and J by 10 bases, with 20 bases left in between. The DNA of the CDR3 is TGTGCCAGCAGCTTAGTCAGGGTGGGGGGCTGGGGGGAGCAGTTCTTC. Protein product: CASSLVRVGGWGEQFF.

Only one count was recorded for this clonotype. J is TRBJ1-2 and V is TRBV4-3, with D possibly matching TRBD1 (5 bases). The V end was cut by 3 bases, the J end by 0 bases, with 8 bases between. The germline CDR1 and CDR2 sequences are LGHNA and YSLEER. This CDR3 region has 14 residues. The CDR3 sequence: CASSHATANYGYTF. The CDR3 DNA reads TGCGCCAGCAGCCACGCGACAGCTAACTATGGCTACACCTTC.

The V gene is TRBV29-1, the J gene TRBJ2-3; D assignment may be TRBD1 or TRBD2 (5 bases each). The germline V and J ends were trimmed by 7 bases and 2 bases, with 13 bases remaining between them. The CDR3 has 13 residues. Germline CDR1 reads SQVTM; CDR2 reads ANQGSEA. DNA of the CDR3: TGCAGCGCCCGGGACCTCCCCACAGATACGCAGTATTTT. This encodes CSARDLPTDTQYF.

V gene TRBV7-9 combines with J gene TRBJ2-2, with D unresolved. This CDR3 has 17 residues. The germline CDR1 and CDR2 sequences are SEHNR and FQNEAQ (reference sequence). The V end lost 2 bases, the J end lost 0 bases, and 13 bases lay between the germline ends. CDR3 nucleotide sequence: TGTGCCAGCAGCTTACCCCAACTGACTCCGAACACCGGGGAGCTGTTTTTT. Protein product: CASSLPQLTPNTGELFF.

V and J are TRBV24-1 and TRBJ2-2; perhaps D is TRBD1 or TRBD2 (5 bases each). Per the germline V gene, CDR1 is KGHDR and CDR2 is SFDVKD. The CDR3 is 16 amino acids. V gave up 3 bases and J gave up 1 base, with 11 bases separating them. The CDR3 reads CATSDAREKNTGELFF. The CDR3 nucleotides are TGTGCCACCAGTGATGCCAGGGAGAAGAACACCGGGGAGCTGTTTTTT.

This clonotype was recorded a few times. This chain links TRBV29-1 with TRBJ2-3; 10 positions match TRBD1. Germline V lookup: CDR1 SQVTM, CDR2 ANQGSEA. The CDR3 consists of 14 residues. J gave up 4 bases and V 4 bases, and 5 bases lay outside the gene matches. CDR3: CSVGDRGKSDTQYF. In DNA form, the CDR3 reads TGCAGCGTTGGGGACAGGGGAAAATCAGATACGCAGTATTTT.

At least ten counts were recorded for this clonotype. The CDR3 DNA follows: TGTGCCAGCAGACCTATTATGTTGACACCCGAAGCTTTCTTT. Its protein is CASRPIMLTPEAFF. The chain employs TRBV28 and TRBJ1-1; D is ambiguous. Trimming took off 6 bases at V and 8 bases at J, with 19 bases between the two ends. This CDR3 region has 14 residues. CDR1 MDHEN and CDR2 SYDVKM come from the germline V gene.

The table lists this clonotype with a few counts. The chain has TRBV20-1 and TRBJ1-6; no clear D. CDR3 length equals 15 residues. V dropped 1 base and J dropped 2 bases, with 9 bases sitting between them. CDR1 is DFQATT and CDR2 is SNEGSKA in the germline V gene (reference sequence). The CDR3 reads CSARVRLTYNSPLHF. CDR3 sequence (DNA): TGCAGTGCTAGAGTGCGACTCACCTATAATTCACCCCTCCACTTT.

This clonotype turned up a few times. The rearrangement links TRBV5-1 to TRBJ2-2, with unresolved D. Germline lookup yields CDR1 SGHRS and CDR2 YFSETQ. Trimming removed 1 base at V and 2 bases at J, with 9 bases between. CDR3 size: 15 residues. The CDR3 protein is CASSLTAINTGELFF. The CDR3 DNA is TGCGCCAGCAGCTTGACGGCCATAAACACCGGGGAGCTGTTTTTT. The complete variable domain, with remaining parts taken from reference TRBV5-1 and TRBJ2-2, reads KAGVTQTPRYLIKTRGQQVTLSCSPISGHRSVSWYQQTPGQGLQFLFEYFSETQRNKGNFPGRFSGRQFSNSRSEMNVSTLELGDSALYLCASSLTAINTGELFFGEGSRLTVL.

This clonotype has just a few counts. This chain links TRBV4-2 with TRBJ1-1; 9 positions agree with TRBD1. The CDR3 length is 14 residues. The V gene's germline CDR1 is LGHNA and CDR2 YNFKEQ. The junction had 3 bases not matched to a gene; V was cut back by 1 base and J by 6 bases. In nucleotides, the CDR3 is TGTGCCAGCAGCCAAGGGAGGACAGGGGCTGAAGCTTTCTTT. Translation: CASSQGRTGAEAFF.

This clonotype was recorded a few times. The CDR3 region has the DNA TGTGCCAGCAGTGAAAGACGGGGGCTAGCGGGGGCTAGCACAGATACGCAGTATTTT. Translating gives CASSERRGLAGASTDTQYF. The J gene is TRBJ2-3, the V gene TRBV25-1, with TRBD2 matching 10 bases. This CDR3 is 19 amino acids long. Germline V gives CDR1 MGHDK, CDR2 SYGVNS. Unmatched junction bases numbered 11, after V lost 2 bases and J lost 0 bases.

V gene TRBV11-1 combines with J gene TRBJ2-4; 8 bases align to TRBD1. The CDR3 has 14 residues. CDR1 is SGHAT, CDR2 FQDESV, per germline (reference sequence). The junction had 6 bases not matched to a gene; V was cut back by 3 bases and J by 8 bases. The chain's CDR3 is CASSLRTGTDIQYF. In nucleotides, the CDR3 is TGTGCCAGCAGCTTGAGGACAGGGACGGACATTCAGTACTTC.

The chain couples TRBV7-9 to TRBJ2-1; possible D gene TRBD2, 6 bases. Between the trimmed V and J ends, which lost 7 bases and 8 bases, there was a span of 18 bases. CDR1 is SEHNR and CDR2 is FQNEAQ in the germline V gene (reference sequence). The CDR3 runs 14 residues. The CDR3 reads CASNVTGTGDEQFF. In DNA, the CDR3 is TGTGCCAGCAACGTTACCGGGACTGGGGATGAGCAGTTCTTC.

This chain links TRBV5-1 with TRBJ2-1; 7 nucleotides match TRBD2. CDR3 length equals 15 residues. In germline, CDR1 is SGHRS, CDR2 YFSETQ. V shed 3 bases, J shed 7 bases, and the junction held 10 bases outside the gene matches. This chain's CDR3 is CASSSTGTTANEQFF. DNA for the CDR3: TGCGCCAGCAGCTCGACCGGGACTACGGCTAATGAGCAGTTCTTC. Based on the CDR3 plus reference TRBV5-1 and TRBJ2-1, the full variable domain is KAGVTQTPRYLIKTRGQQVTLSCSPISGHRSVSWYQQTPGQGLQFLFEYFSETQRNKGNFPGRFSGRQFSNSRSEMNVSTLELGDSALYLCASSSTGTTANEQFFGPGTRLTVL.

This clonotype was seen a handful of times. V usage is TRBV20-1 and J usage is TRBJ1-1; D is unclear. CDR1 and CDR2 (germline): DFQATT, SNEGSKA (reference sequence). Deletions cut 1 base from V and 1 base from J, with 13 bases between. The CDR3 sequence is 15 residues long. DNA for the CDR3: TGCAGTGCTAGAGCCCCCCGGACTCCGAACACTGAAGCTTTCTTT. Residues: CSARAPRTPNTEAFF.

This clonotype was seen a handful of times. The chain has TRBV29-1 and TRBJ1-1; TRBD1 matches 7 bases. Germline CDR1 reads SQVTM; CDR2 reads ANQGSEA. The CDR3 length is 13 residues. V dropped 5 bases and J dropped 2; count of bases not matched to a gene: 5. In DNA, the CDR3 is TGCAGCGTTAACAGGGGCGTTAACACTGAAGCTTTCTTT. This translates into CSVNRGVNTEAFF.

Here the CDR3 DNA reads TGTGCCACCAGTGGAAGGGGTGAGACCCAGTACTTC. Protein: CATSGRGETQYF. This chain joins TRBV24-1 and TRBJ2-5, with D possibly being TRBD1 (5 bases). The germline CDR1 and CDR2 sequences are KGHDR and SFDVKD. The CDR3 contains 12 residues. Trimming left V 5 bases short and J 5 bases short, with 8 bases between.